Listed here is a single TCR beta chain. This record comes from a study of blood T cell repertoires in COVID-19. Germline CDR1 and CDR2: SGHKS and YYEKEE (reference sequence). The CDR3 spans 13 residues. The V end was cut by 4 bases, the J end by 3 bases, with 10 bases between. The method was immunoSEQ multiplex PCR; TCRdb's version includes in-frame clones alone and lacks a portion of them. The sample contains about 61,000 clones, 88% of which appear only once. The TCR sequence derives from a woman in her forties or fifties with active or convalescent COVID-19. Source material: peripheral blood. This chain joins TRBV5-5 and TRBJ1-2; D perhaps matches TRBD1 (6 bases). For the CDR3, the DNA is TGTGCCAGCAGCCCCAGGACAGACTATGGCTACACCTTC. Protein sequence: CASSPRTDYGYTF.